This T cell receptor (beta chain) was sequenced for a study of blood T cell repertoires in COVID-19. V was pared by 5 bases and J by 7 bases, with 11 bases of the junction left unmatched. The CDR3 sequence is 15 residues long. CDR1 and CDR2 from the germline V gene are SGHTA and FQGNSA. The data were produced by immunoSEQ multiplex PCR, yet TCRdb's version contains in-frame clones alone and is incomplete. In the table there are about 190,000 clones, around 84% of which are singletons. This chain joins TRBV7-2 and TRBJ1-5; 7 bases fit TRBD1. The sample comprised PBMCs or T cells enriched from blood (not recorded which). The receptor was isolated from a woman in her thirties who had recovered from COVID-19. CDR3 in amino acids: CASSPRDREAQPQHF. The CDR3 DNA is TGTGCCAGCAGCCCGCGAGACAGGGAAGCACAGCCCCAGCATTTT.